A single sample gave rise to the 18 T cell receptor beta chains below, sequenced in a study of control samples from healthy donors and cancer patients. Here immunoSEQ multiplex PCR was the method, and the copy in TCRdb shows in-frame clones only, minus some. This sample yields about 61,000 clones, of which 90% are seen a single time; roughly 5.7% belongs to the top ten. The sequencing sample was made of PBMCs. Receptor source: a man between 60 and 75 years old with colorectal cancer.

The gene calls are TRBV6-4 and TRBJ2-5; possible D gene TRBD1, 6 bases. CDR3 length equals 13 residues. Germline CDR1 reads MRHNA; CDR2 reads SNTAGT. The V end lost 10 bases, the J end lost 1 base, and 13 bases lay between the germline ends. CDR3: CATSRTVQETQYF. The CDR3 DNA reads as TGTGCCACCTCCCGGACAGTCCAAGAGACCCAGTACTTC.

The rearrangement joins TRBV6-1 to TRBJ1-6; TRBD1 agrees at 8 bases. Per germline, CDR1 MNHNS and CDR2 SASEGT. J lost 4 bases, V lost 4 bases, and 6 bases had no gene match. The CDR3 extends over 16 amino acids. CDR3 residues: CASSGVRTGYNSPLHF. The CDR3 nucleotides read TGTGCCAGCAGTGGGGTACGGACAGGGTATAATTCACCCCTCCACTTT.

The chain joins TRBV19 to TRBJ1-2, with D tentatively TRBD1 (5 bases). Germline V gene lookup returns CDR1 LNHDA and CDR2 SQIVND (reference sequence). Trimming pared 2 bases from V and 7 bases from J, leaving 17 bases between. The CDR3 totals 15 residues. The CDR3 bases are TGTGCCAGTAGTATACTTGGGACGCCCTGGGTTGGCTACACCTTC. Translating gives CASSILGTPWVGYTF.

The chain couples TRBV18 to TRBJ2-7; 7 bases agree with TRBD2. Looked up from germline, CDR1 is KGHSH and CDR2 is LQKENI. The CDR3 is 15 residues long. The V and J ends lost 2 bases and 0 bases, in that order; junction bases with no gene match: 4. CDR3 loop: CASSPSGVPSYEQYF. For the CDR3, the DNA is TGTGCCAGCTCACCAAGCGGGGTGCCCTCCTACGAGCAGTACTTC. The variable domain in full, completed from reference TRBV18 and TRBJ2-7, reads NAGVMQNPRHLVRRRGQEARLRCSPMKGHSHVYWYRQLPEEGLKFMVYLQKENIIDESGMPKERFSAEFPKEGPSILRIQQVVRGDSAAYFCASSPSGVPSYEQYFGPGTRLTVT.

This clone showed up just a few times. The J gene is TRBJ2-7, the V gene TRBV11-2; D ambiguous. Trimming removed 3 bases from V and 3 bases from J, with 6 bases in between. The CDR3 totals 12 residues. Germline values: CDR1 SGHAT, CDR2 FQNNGV. The CDR3 here is CASSFESYEQYF. The CDR3, as DNA: TGTGCCAGCAGCTTTGAGAGCTACGAGCAGTACTTC.

This chain connects TRBV25-1 to TRBJ1-2, with D possibly TRBD1 on 5 matching bases. The CDR3 runs 14 residues. Looked up from germline, CDR1 is MGHDK and CDR2 is SYGVNS. Trimming pared 4 bases from V and 3 bases from J, leaving 12 bases between. CDR3 nucleotide sequence: TGTGCCAGCAGTGCAGCCGGGACTTACTATGGCTACACCTTC. It encodes CASSAAGTYYGYTF.

The table lists this clone with a count of one. The chain recombines TRBV30 with TRBJ1-5; weak D call: TRBD1 (5 bases). The CDR3 contains 15 residues. Germline V gene sequence: CDR1 GTSNPN, CDR2 SVGIG (reference sequence). V was trimmed by 1 base and J by 4 bases, leaving 14 bases between them. CDR3 sequence: CAWSAPRDGNQPQHF. The CDR3 DNA follows: TGTGCCTGGAGTGCCCCCAGGGACGGGAATCAGCCCCAGCATTTT. Based on the CDR3 plus reference TRBV30 and TRBJ1-5, the full variable domain is SQTIHQWPATLVQPVGSPLSLECTVEGTSNPNLYWYRQAAGRGLQLLFYSVGIGQISSEVPQNLSASRPQDRQFILSSKKLLLSDSGFYLCAWSAPRDGNQPQHFGDGTRLSIL.

This chain uses TRBV10-2 with TRBJ2-3, with D maybe TRBD2 (6 bases). Germline V gene data show CDR1 as WSHSY and CDR2 as SAAADI. The CDR3 spans 15 residues. Trimming took off 6 bases at V and 6 bases at J, with 19 bases between the two ends. The CDR3 protein is CASRNPGRRGDTQYF. Written as DNA, the CDR3 is TGCGCCAGCAGGAATCCGGGACGCCGGGGGGATACGCAGTATTTT.

The genes are TRBV19 and TRBJ1-1; D remains ambiguous. Germline assignment: CDR1 LNHDA and CDR2 SQIVND (reference sequence). This CDR3 is built from 12 residues. Trimming shortened V by 9 bases and J by 6 bases, and 14 bases separated the two germline ends. CDR3 amino acids: CASKFKGSEAFF. Written as DNA, the CDR3 is TGTGCCAGCAAATTCAAGGGCTCTGAAGCTTTCTTT.

This chain connects TRBV5-1 to TRBJ1-2, with TRBD1 matching over 12 bases. The length of the CDR3 is 15 residues. Unmatched junction bases numbered 9, after V lost 4 bases and J lost 8 bases. Germline CDR1 reads SGHRS; CDR2 reads YFSETQ. This CDR3 reads CASSPGTGGVGGYTF. CDR3 DNA: TGCGCCAGCAGCCCAGGGACAGGGGGCGTTGGAGGCTACACCTTC.

V gene TRBV30 combines with J gene TRBJ2-3, with TRBD2 identical over 8 bases. CDR3 size: 15 residues. In germline, CDR1 is GTSNPN, CDR2 SVGIG (reference sequence). Trimming at V came to 0 bases and at J to 4 bases, leaving 6 bases not matched to a gene. CDR3: CAWSVTGGTADTQYF. The CDR3 nucleotides read TGTGCCTGGAGTGTTACGGGGGGGACCGCAGATACGCAGTATTTT.

This clone has more than one count but fewer than ten. The chain employs TRBV7-2 and TRBJ2-7; D perhaps matches TRBD2 (6 bases). The CDR3 has 12 amino acids. Germline CDR1 is SGHTA and CDR2 is FQGNSA. Trimming took off 5 bases at V and 7 bases at J, with 12 bases between the two ends. The CDR3 DNA is TGTGCCAGCAGCGAGCGGGTTGGTGAGCAGTACTTC. Amino acids: CASSERVGEQYF.

The V gene is TRBV5-1, the J gene TRBJ1-2, with unresolved D. Trimming shortened V by 0 bases and J by 2 bases, and 2 bases separated the two germline ends. The germline CDR1 and CDR2 sequences are SGHRS and YFSETQ. CDR3 size: 12 residues. In DNA form, the CDR3 reads TGCGCCAGCAGCTTGGAAAACTATGGCTACACCTTC. Amino acid sequence: CASSLENYGYTF.

This chain joins TRBV6-2 or TRBV6-3 and TRBJ1-2, with D tentatively TRBD1 (6 bases). Trimming shortened V by 4 bases and J by 2 bases, and 14 bases separated the two germline ends. The CDR3 has 15 residues. Per the germline V gene, CDR1 is MNHEY and CDR2 is SVGEGT. CDR3 sequence reads: CASSSPGGPNYGYTF. The CDR3 DNA reads as TGTGCCAGCAGTTCTCCTGGGGGGCCCAACTATGGCTACACCTTC.

The chain is built from TRBV5-1 and TRBJ2-3, with 12 bases matching TRBD2. The CDR3 totals 15 residues. V shed 6 bases, J shed 2 bases, and the junction held 4 bases outside the gene matches. The germline CDR1 and CDR2 sequences are SGHRS and YFSETQ. In DNA form, the CDR3 reads TGCGCCAGCACCCGGACTAGCGGGGTCACAGATACGCAGTATTTT. Translated, it gives CASTRTSGVTDTQYF.

The rearrangement joins TRBV4-1 to TRBJ2-2, with a weak D call TRBD1 (6 bases). Germline lookup yields CDR1 MGHRA and CDR2 YSYEKL. Trimming took 0 bases from V and 4 from J, leaving 9 bases between them. This CDR3 has 15 residues. CDR3 in DNA: TGCGCCAGCAGCCAAGACCGGACAGTCACCGGGGAGCTGTTTTTT. It translates to CASSQDRTVTGELFF.

CDR3 coding DNA: TGTGCCAGCAGTTACGGGGGACTAGCGGGGACCAGCACAGATACGCAGTATTTT. Protein product: CASSYGGLAGTSTDTQYF. This chain uses TRBV6-2 or TRBV6-3 with TRBJ2-3; 13 bases line up with TRBD2. Germline CDR1 MNHEY, CDR2 SVGEGT. The CDR3 contains 18 residues. J gave up 0 bases and V 2 bases, and 5 bases lay outside the gene matches.

The chain carries TRBV28 and TRBJ2-5, with no clear D. Trimming pared 5 bases from V and 2 bases from J, leaving 9 bases between. The CDR3 extends over 13 amino acids. Germline CDR1 is MDHEN and CDR2 is SYDVKM. The CDR3 protein is CASSHRIQETQYF. CDR3 nucleotide sequence: TGTGCCAGCAGTCACCGGATTCAAGAGACCCAGTACTTC.